This is a list of T cell receptor beta chains from one sample in a study of cytomegalovirus exposure and HLA in healthy donors. Profiled with immunoSEQ multiplex PCR; TCRdb holds only in-frame clones, not every one. The data contain around 150,000 clones, approximately 80% of them singletons. Sequenced: PBMCs. These receptors originate from a man in his thirties or forties in good health and CMV-seropositive. Each CDR3 is given with its conserved first and last residue.

CDR3 protein,V gene,J gene
CASSPWDRERGYTF,TRBV27,TRBJ1-2
CASSLGQGGYGYTF,TRBV5-5,TRBJ1-2
CASSLGAGGLGETQYF,TRBV7-6,TRBJ2-5
CASSLGQGVVKETQYF,TRBV7-9,TRBJ2-5
CATSGMTSSPLEQYF,TRBV15,TRBJ2-7
CASTSGLAGGTDTQYF,TRBV19,TRBJ2-3
CASSRTGPPYNEQFF,TRBV6-5,TRBJ2-1
CASSGGTGQGEQYF,TRBV5-6,TRBJ2-7
CATRDPGVYGYTF,TRBV19,TRBJ1-2
CASSSDGGYGYTF,TRBV5-1,TRBJ1-2
CASSRPTSGSRNIQYF,TRBV7-2,TRBJ2-4
CASSLAFLGTGGADTQYF,TRBV7-2,TRBJ2-3
CASSHSGETQYF,TRBV5-1,TRBJ2-5
CASGRSASGGSNEQFF,TRBV7-2,TRBJ2-1
CASSGTDYYGYTF,TRBV21-1,TRBJ1-2
CASSTVPGGSYNEQFF,TRBV5-1,TRBJ2-1
CASSVNNYGYTF,TRBV9,TRBJ1-2
CASSLGGGPLYEQYF,TRBV6-5,TRBJ2-7
CASSYHLPGGSEQFF,TRBV6-5,TRBJ2-1
CASSLGTTSTDTQYF,TRBV27,TRBJ2-3
CASSPGGLAGYEQFF,TRBV9,TRBJ2-1
CASSRQQGAGNYGYTF,TRBV7-2,TRBJ1-2
CASNRDRGLQETQYF,TRBV7-8,TRBJ2-5
CASSGPTGELFF,TRBV13,TRBJ2-2
CASSDQYGYGYTF,TRBV6-4,TRBJ1-2
CASSLAANEQFF,TRBV7-2,TRBJ2-1
CASSHPDRHQPQHF,TRBV4-1,TRBJ1-5
CASSGEGRPGYTF,TRBV9,TRBJ1-2
CATSRDLASGTDNQPQHF,TRBV15,TRBJ1-5
CASSQSSPNYNEQFF,TRBV6-5,TRBJ2-1
CASSSGQFTYGANVLTF,TRBV28,TRBJ2-6
CASSLGGSHTGELFF,TRBV5-1,TRBJ2-2
CASSLRTDTQYF,TRBV4-2,TRBJ2-3
CASSYSTSQETQYF,TRBV6-5,TRBJ2-5
CASSSDKGGSTEAFF,TRBV7-9,TRBJ1-1
CASSETLRGEQYF,TRBV18,TRBJ2-7
CASRSLTGYTQYF,TRBV11-2,TRBJ2-3
CASSPTGMVETQYF,TRBV28,TRBJ2-5
CASSAARRDMNTEAFF,TRBV13,TRBJ1-1
CASSLSFPGTGNTIYF,TRBV27,TRBJ1-3
CSVSRPSGEQYF,TRBV29-1,TRBJ2-7
CASSFQPGGNTIYF,TRBV7-2,TRBJ1-3
CASSHGDRKNTEAFF,TRBV5-6,TRBJ1-1
CASSRGGINEKLFF,TRBV5-4,TRBJ1-4
CASSNGRVEVEAFF,TRBV5-1,TRBJ1-1
CASRPGPSGAYNEQFF,TRBV2,TRBJ2-1
CASSQDDSSSGAAQETQYF,TRBV4-2,TRBJ2-5
CASSPGGWTDTGELFF,TRBV4-2,TRBJ2-2
CASRGTTEAFF,TRBV6-5,TRBJ1-1
CASSPPSGTQYF,TRBV9,TRBJ2-5
CASSQSVSEGRIYGYTF,TRBV4-3,TRBJ1-2
CASSFDRNTEAFF,TRBV5-1,TRBJ1-1
CASSPWDRENTEAFF,TRBV18,TRBJ1-1
CASSLDRNTEAFF,TRBV18,TRBJ1-1
CASSLDIVETQYF,TRBV7-3,TRBJ2-5